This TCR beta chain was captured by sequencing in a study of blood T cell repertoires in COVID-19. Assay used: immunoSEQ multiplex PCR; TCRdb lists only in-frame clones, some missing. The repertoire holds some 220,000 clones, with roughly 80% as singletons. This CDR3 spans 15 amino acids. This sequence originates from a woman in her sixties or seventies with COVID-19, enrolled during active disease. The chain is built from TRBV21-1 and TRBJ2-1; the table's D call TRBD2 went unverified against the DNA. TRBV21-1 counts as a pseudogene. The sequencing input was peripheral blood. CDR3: CASSKESSGYNEQFF. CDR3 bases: TGTGCCAGCAGCAAAGAGAGTAGCGGCTACAATGAGCAGTTCTTC.